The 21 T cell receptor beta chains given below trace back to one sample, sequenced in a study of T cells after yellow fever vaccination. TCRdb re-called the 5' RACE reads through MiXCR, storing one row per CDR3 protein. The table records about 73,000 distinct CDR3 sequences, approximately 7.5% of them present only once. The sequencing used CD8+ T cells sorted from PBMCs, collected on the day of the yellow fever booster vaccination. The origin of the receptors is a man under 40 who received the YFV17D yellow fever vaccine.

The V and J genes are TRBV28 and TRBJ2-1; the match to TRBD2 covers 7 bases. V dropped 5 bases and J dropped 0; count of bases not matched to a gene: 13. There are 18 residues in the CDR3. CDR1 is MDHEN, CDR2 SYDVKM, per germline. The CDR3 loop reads CASSHPPTSPSSYNEQFF. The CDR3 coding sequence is TGTGCCAGCAGTCACCCCCCGACTAGCCCGAGCTCCTACAATGAGCAGTTCTTC.

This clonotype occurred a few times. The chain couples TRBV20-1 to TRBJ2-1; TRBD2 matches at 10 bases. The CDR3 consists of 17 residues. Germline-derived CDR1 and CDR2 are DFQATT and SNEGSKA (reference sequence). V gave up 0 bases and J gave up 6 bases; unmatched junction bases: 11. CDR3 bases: TGCAGTGCTAGAGATCAATTAGAGGGACTAGCGTCCAATGAGCAGTTCTTC. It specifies CSARDQLEGLASNEQFF.

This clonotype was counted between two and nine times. The chain's CDR3 is CASSLGQGGDIQYF. The CDR3 DNA follows: TGTGCCAGCAGCTTAGGACAGGGAGGGGACATTCAGTACTTC. The gene calls are TRBV7-6 and TRBJ2-4, with D perhaps given as TRBD1 or TRBD2 (7 bases each). Germline V gene sequence: CDR1 SGHVS, CDR2 FNYEAQ. Trimming took off 1 base at V and 8 bases at J, with 12 bases between the two ends. This CDR3 is 14 amino acids long.

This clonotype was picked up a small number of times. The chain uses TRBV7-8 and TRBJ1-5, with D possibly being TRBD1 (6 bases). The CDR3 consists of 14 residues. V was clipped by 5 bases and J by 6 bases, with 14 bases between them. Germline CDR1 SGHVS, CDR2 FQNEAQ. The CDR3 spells CASSIDRLSQPQHF. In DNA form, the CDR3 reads TGTGCCAGCAGCATTGACAGGCTTTCTCAGCCCCAGCATTTT.

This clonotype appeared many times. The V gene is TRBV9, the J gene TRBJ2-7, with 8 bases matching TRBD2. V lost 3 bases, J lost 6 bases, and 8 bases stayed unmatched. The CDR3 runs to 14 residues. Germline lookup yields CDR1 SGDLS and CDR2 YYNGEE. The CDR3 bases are TGTGCCAGCAGCGGGGGGACTAGTACGGGCGAGCAGTACTTC. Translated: CASSGGTSTGEQYF.

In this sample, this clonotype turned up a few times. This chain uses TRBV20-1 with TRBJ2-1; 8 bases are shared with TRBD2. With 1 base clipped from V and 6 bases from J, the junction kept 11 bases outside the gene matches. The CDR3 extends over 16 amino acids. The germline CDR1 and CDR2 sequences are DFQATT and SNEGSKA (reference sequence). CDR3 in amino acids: CSARAMGGTSANEQFF. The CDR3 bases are TGCAGTGCTAGAGCAATGGGCGGGACTAGTGCCAATGAGCAGTTCTTC.

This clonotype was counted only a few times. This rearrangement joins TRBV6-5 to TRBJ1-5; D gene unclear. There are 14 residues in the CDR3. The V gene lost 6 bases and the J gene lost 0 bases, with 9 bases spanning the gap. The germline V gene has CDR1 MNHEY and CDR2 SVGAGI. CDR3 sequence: CASSHSNSNQPQHF. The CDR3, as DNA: TGTGCCAGCAGCCACTCTAATAGCAATCAGCCCCAGCATTTT.

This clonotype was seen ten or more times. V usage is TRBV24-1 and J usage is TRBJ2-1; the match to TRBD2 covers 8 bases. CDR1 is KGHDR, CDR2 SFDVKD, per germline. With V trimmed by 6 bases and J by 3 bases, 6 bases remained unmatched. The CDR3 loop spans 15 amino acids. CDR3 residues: CATSPSGRGYNEQFF. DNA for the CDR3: TGTGCCACCAGTCCGAGCGGGAGAGGCTACAATGAGCAGTTCTTC.

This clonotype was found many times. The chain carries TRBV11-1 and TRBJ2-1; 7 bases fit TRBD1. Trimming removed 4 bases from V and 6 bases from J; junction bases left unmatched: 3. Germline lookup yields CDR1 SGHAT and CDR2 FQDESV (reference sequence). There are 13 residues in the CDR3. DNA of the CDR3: TGTGCCAGCAGCTCACAGGGGAGCAATGAGCAGTTCTTC. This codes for CASSSQGSNEQFF.

DNA of the CDR3: TGCGCCAGCAGCCAAGAGGCAGGTACCGGTCCTGGCTACACCTTC. Translated, it gives CASSQEAGTGPGYTF. The chain has TRBV4-1 and TRBJ1-2; the D is unclear. There are 15 residues in the CDR3. From germline, CDR1 is MGHRA and CDR2 YSYEKL. Trimming pared 0 bases from V and 7 bases from J, leaving 15 bases between.

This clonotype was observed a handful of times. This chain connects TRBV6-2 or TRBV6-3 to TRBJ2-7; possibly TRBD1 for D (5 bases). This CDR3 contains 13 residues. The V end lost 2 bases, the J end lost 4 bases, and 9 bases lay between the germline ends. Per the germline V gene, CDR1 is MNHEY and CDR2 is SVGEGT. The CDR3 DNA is TGTGCCAGCAGTTACGGCAGGGAATACGAGCAGTACTTC. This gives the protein CASSYGREYEQYF.

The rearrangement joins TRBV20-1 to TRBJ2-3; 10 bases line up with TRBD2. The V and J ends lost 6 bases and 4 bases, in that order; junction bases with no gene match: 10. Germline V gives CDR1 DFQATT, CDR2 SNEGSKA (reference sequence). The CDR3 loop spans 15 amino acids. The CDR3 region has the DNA TGCAGTGCCGGGACTAGCGAAGTTGGCCCAGATACGCAGTATTTT. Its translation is CSAGTSEVGPDTQYF.

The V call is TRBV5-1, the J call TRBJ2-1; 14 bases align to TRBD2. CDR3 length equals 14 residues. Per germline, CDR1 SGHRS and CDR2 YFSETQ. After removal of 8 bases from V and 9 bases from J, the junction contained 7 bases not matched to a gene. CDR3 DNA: TGCGCCAGTAAGCAGGGACTAGCGGGAGTTGAGCAGTTCTTC. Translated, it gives CASKQGLAGVEQFF.

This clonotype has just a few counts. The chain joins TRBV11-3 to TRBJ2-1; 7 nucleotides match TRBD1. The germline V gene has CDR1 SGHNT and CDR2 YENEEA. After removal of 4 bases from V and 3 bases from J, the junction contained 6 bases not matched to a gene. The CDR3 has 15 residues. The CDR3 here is CASSSPGQNYNEQFF. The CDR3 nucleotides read TGTGCCAGCAGCTCCCCGGGACAGAACTACAATGAGCAGTTCTTC.

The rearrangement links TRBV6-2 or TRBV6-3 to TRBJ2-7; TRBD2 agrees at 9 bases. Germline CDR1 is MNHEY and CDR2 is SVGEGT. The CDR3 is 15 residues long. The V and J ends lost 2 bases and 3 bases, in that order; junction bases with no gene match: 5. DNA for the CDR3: TGTGCCAGCAGTTACGCGGGAGGGCCGGGCTACGAGCAGTACTTC. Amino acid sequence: CASSYAGGPGYEQYF.

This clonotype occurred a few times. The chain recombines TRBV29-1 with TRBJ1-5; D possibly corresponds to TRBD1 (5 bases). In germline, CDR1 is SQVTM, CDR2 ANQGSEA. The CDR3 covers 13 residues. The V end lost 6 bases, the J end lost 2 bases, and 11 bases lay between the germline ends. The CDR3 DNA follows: TGCAGCGTACAGGACCCCGGCAATCAGCCCCAGCATTTT. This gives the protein CSVQDPGNQPQHF.

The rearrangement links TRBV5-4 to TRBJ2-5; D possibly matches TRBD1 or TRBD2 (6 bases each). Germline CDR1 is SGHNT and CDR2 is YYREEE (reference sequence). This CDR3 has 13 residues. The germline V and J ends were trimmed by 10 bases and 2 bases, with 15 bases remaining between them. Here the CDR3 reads CAGGTSPQETQYF. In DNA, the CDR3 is TGTGCCGGGGGCACTAGCCCGCAAGAGACCCAGTACTTC.

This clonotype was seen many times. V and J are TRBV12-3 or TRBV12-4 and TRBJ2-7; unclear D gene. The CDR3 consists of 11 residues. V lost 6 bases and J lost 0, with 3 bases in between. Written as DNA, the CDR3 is TGTGCCAGCAGGGCCTCCTACGAGCAGTACTTC. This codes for CASRASYEQYF.

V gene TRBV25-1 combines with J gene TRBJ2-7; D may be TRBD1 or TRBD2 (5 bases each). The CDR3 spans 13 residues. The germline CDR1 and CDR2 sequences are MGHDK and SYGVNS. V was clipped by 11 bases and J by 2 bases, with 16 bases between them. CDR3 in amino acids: CAPDEGPPYEQYF. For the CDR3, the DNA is TGTGCCCCGGACGAGGGACCCCCCTACGAGCAGTACTTC.

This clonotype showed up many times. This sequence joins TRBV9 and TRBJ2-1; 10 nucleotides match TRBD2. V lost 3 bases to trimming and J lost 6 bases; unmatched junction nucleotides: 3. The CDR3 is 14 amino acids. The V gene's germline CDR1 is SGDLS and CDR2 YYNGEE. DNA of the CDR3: TGTGCCAGCAGCGAAGCGGGAGGGGGCAATGAGCAGTTCTTC. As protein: CASSEAGGGNEQFF.

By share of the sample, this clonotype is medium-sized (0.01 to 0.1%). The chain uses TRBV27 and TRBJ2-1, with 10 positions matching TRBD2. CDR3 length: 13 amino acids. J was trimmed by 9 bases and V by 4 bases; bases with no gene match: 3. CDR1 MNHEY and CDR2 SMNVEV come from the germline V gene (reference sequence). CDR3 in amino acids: CASSSSGRAEQFF. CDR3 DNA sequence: TGTGCCAGCAGTTCCAGCGGGAGGGCTGAGCAGTTCTTC.